The 4 T cell receptor beta chains below were found in one sample sequenced in a study of blood T cells in healthy people across ages (dated by TCRdb to 2015 to 2017). Libraries were made using 5' RACE. Sequencing was carried out with an Illumina HiSeq 2500. A second about 7 to 12 cycle PCR used a sample-barcoded 5' primer and a J-beta primer mix. TCRdb passed the public sequencing reads through fastp at Q25 and MiXCR, retaining productive beta sequences. When rows share a CDR3 protein, they turn into one entry using the most common DNA and genes. The sample table records a few hundred thousand distinct CDR3 sequences; 25% to 30% of these occur just once. About 18% of the sample comes from the top ten. The source material was blood. These receptors originate from a woman in her sixties or seventies in good health.

This clonotype showed up just a few times. The genes are TRBV5-5 and TRBJ1-5, with TRBD1 matching 8 bases. CDR3 size: 18 residues. The V gene's germline CDR1 is SGHKS and CDR2 YYEKEE (reference sequence). V was clipped by 0 bases and J by 2 bases; unmatched bases: 10. The CDR3 DNA follows: TGTGCCAGCAGCTTGGTGCTAACAGGGGGAACGGGCAATCAGCCCCAGCATTTT. Translated: CASSLVLTGGTGNQPQHF.

This clonotype was detected a few times. The rearrangement joins TRBV7-2 to TRBJ1-5; D not certain. V was trimmed by 1 base and J by 4 bases, leaving 8 bases between them. The CDR3 runs 14 residues. Germline assignment: CDR1 SGHTA and CDR2 FQGNSA. The CDR3 DNA is TGTGCCAGCAGCTTAGGAGGAAGAAATCAGCCCCAGCATTTT. It translates to CASSLGGRNQPQHF.

This clonotype turned up a few times. A read error may produce the germline difference seen at one junction end. The chain uses TRBV7-2 and TRBJ1-1; D unresolved. Germline lookup yields CDR1 SGHTA and CDR2 FQGNSA. The CDR3 loop spans 13 amino acids. CDR3: CASGLGRNTEAFF. The CDR3 nucleotides are TGTGCCAGCGGCTTAGGGAGGAACACTGAAGCTTTCTTT.

In its sample, this clonotype was seen a few times. This chain links TRBV4-3 with TRBJ2-4; no clear D gene. The CDR3 extends over 17 amino acids. Between the trimmed V and J ends, which lost 0 bases and 3 bases, there was a span of 15 bases. Per the germline V gene, CDR1 is LGHNA and CDR2 is YSLEER. CDR3 bases: TGCGCCAGCAGCCAAGATTACCGAGGTAGTGGCAAAAACATTCAGTACTTC. Translating gives CASSQDYRGSGKNIQYF.